This TCR beta chain was sequenced in a study of blood T cell repertoires in COVID-19. Study in general: Samples representing acute and convalescent COVID-19 were sourced from the United States, Italy and Spain.

CDR3 size: 16 residues. CDR1 and CDR2 from the germline V gene are MDHEN and SYDVKM. V trimming: 6 bases; J trimming: 5 bases; junction bases outside the gene matches: 13. The method was immunoSEQ multiplex PCR; TCRdb's version includes in-frame clones alone and lacks a portion of them. The data hold 80,000 to 90,000 clones, with 85% observed a single time. The origin of this receptor is a woman aged 70-85 years with acute or convalescent COVID-19. The sequencing input was peripheral blood. The V and J genes are TRBV28 and TRBJ1-1, with 9 bases matching TRBD1. The CDR3 spells CASRTTGTGRQTEAFF. For the CDR3, the DNA is TGTGCCAGCAGGACCACCGGGACAGGGAGGCAAACTGAAGCTTTCTTT.